A single sample gave rise to the 21 T cell receptor beta chains below, sequenced in a study of T-cell reconstitution after alpha-beta-depleted transplantation in children (dated by TCRdb to 2015 to 2016). The library relied on PCR. TCRdb records Illumina HiSeq 2500 as the sequencer. TCR library preparation used molecular barcoding, with unique molecular identifiers applied to normalize quantification of the TCRbeta repertoire. TCRdb reworked the public reads: Q25 trimming with fastp, MiXCR clone assembly, productive beta chains retained. Each entry merges the rows of one CDR3 protein and shows their most common DNA and genes. The sample contains 330,000 or so distinct CDR3 sequences, about 9.4% of them found a single time. 2% to 2.5% of the sample lies in the top ten. This specimen consisted of PBMCs from the stem cell graft donor, obtained from the stem cell graft. All receptors come from a human donor who donated a stem cell graft to a child with acute lymphoblastic leukemia.

There are a few counts of this clonotype. CDR3 nucleotide sequence: TGTGCCAGCAGCTTAAATTCGAGGGGCGACACTGAAGCTTTCTTT. Its translation: CASSLNSRGDTEAFF. The chain joins TRBV7-9 to TRBJ1-1; a possible D gene is TRBD1 (5 bases). This CDR3 contains 15 residues. In germline, CDR1 is SEHNR, CDR2 FQNEAQ (reference sequence). V lost 2 bases and J 3 bases, leaving 13 bases between the germline ends.

The chain has TRBV7-9 and TRBJ1-4; D is possibly TRBD1 (5 bases). Germline CDR1 reads SEHNR; CDR2 reads FQNEAQ (reference sequence). Trimming stripped 5 bases from V and 5 bases from J, with 18 bases between. This CDR3 is 16 amino acids long. The CDR3 region is CASSPAGGGKNEKLFF. The CDR3 nucleotides are TGTGCCAGCAGCCCAGCCGGGGGGGGGAAGAATGAAAAACTGTTTTTT.

This clonotype turned up a few times. V and J are TRBV12-5 and TRBJ2-3; a possible D gene is TRBD2 (6 bases). V lost 4 bases, J lost 9 bases, and 20 bases lay in between. The germline V gene has CDR1 LGHNT and CDR2 FRNRAP. The CDR3 loop spans 15 amino acids. CDR3 nucleotide sequence: TGTGCTAGTGGTTCATATCCGGGACTGGAGGGGACGCAGTATTTT. This codes for CASGSYPGLEGTQYF.

This clonotype has more than one count but fewer than ten. The chain recombines TRBV4-1 with TRBJ2-1; D unresolved. CDR1 MGHRA and CDR2 YSYEKL come from the germline V gene. CDR3 size: 18 residues. The V gene lost 0 bases and the J gene lost 0 bases, with 15 bases spanning the gap. CDR3 DNA sequence: TGCGCCAGCAGCCAAGAAGAGTATGGTGGCGGCTCCTACAATGAGCAGTTCTTC. This translates into CASSQEEYGGGSYNEQFF.

This clonotype was counted once. The CDR3 reads CASSRPTGGRETQYF. Written as DNA, the CDR3 is TGTGCCAGCAGCCGCCCGACAGGGGGCCGGGAGACCCAGTACTTC. This chain connects TRBV7-2 to TRBJ2-5, with 10 bases fitting TRBD1. Trimming removed 5 bases from V and 5 bases from J; junction bases left unmatched: 8. The CDR3 covers 15 residues. Germline V gene sequence: CDR1 SGHTA, CDR2 FQGNSA.

Comments on this clonotype: At one boundary the junction diverges from the germline segment, which might be a read error. The chain employs TRBV7-7 and TRBJ2-6; possible D gene TRBD1, 6 bases. Germline assignment: CDR1 SSHAT and CDR2 FNYEAQ (reference sequence). This CDR3 region has 17 residues. In DNA form, the CDR3 reads TGTGCTAGCAGCTTGATCCCAGGGGAAGCGGGGGCCAACGTCCTGACTTTC. It yields the protein CASSLIPGEAGANVLTF.

This clonotype was detected ten times or more. The chain combines TRBV2 with TRBJ2-1; a possible D gene is TRBD1 (6 bases). Germline V gene data show CDR1 as SNHLY and CDR2 as FYNNEI. The CDR3 runs 13 residues. V lost 4 bases to trimming and J lost 5 bases, with 9 bases between them. CDR3 amino acids: CASSGWDNNEQFF. As DNA, the CDR3 is TGTGCCAGCAGTGGGTGGGACAACAATGAGCAGTTCTTC.

This chain links TRBV12-3 or TRBV12-4 with TRBJ1-1; D gene ambiguous. V was pared by 6 bases and J by 3 bases, with 17 bases between. The CDR3 extends over 15 amino acids. The CDR3 DNA is TGTGCCAGCAGGCCAGACTGGTCCACGGACACTGAAGCTTTCTTT. It codes for CASRPDWSTDTEAFF.

The chain has TRBV10-2 and TRBJ2-7, with 8 positions matching TRBD2. CDR1 is WSHSY and CDR2 is SAAADI in the germline V gene. V shed 2 bases, J shed 1 base, and the junction held 10 bases outside the gene matches. The CDR3 sequence is 17 residues long. Here the CDR3 DNA reads TGCGCCAGCAGTGAGCCCACGAAGGGCGGGAGGTCCTACGAGCAGTACTTC. It translates to CASSEPTKGGRSYEQYF.

This clonotype was counted only a few times. This rearrangement joins TRBV12-3 or TRBV12-4 to TRBJ1-4; D perhaps matches TRBD1 (5 bases). V gave up 2 bases and J gave up 3 bases, with 7 bases separating them. CDR3 length: 14 amino acids. The CDR3 reads CASSLWGANEKLFF. As DNA, the CDR3 is TGTGCCAGCAGTTTATGGGGGGCTAATGAAAAACTGTTTTTT.

This chain connects TRBV5-6 to TRBJ2-5, with 7 bases identical to TRBD2. V dropped 3 bases and J dropped 2; count of bases not matched to a gene: 4. The germline V gene encodes CDR1 SGHDT and CDR2 YYEEEE. The length of the CDR3 is 14 residues. The CDR3 here is CASSWGGQQETQYF. In nucleotides, the CDR3 is TGTGCCAGCAGCTGGGGGGGTCAACAAGAGACCCAGTACTTC.

This clonotype was counted only a few times. The chain couples TRBV12-3 or TRBV12-4 to TRBJ2-7; D assignment may be TRBD1 or TRBD2 (5 bases each). The CDR3 runs 15 residues. V lost 3 bases, J lost 5 bases, and 17 bases lay in between. The CDR3 protein is CASSFLLRGNHEQYF. Written as DNA, the CDR3 is TGTGCCAGCAGTTTTCTGTTGAGGGGTAACCACGAGCAGTACTTC.

CDR3 amino acids: CASSIAGPDTQYF. The CDR3 coding sequence is TGTGCCAGCAGTATTGCCGGCCCAGATACGCAGTATTTT. V usage is TRBV5-6 and J usage is TRBJ2-3; D is unresolved. Germline V gene data show CDR1 as SGHDT and CDR2 as YYEEEE. V lost 5 bases and J lost 4, with 11 bases in between. This CDR3 comprises 13 residues.

Only a few counts were recorded for this clonotype. The chain links TRBV3-1 to TRBJ2-3, with a possible D match to TRBD1 (6 bases). The V end was cut by 3 bases, the J end by 4 bases, with 26 bases between. Germline V gene lookup returns CDR1 LGHDT and CDR2 YNNKEL (reference sequence). CDR3 length equals 19 residues. As DNA, the CDR3 is TGTGCCAGCAGCCATGGGGGCCTTCAAGAGTTTTTCAACGCAGATACGCAGTATTTT. Translated, it gives CASSHGGLQEFFNADTQYF.

The J gene is TRBJ2-3, the V gene TRBV20-1; 9 bases are shared with TRBD2. V dropped 7 bases and J dropped 5; count of bases not matched to a gene: 10. The CDR3 runs 14 residues. Germline CDR1 and CDR2: DFQATT and SNEGSKA (reference sequence). The CDR3 coding sequence is TGCAGTGTTGCCGAGGCGGGAGGGGGAGATACGCAGTATTTT. Protein product: CSVAEAGGGDTQYF.

This clonotype was recorded only once. The chain couples TRBV15 to TRBJ1-5; D not resolved. Between the trimmed V and J ends, which lost 0 bases and 4 bases, there was a span of 10 bases. This CDR3 has 15 amino acids. CDR1 is LNHNV, CDR2 YYDKDF, per germline (reference sequence). The CDR3 region has the DNA TGTGCCACCAGCAGAGATCTGCAGGTGAATCAGCCCCAGCATTTT. As protein: CATSRDLQVNQPQHF.

The chain is built from TRBV7-2 and TRBJ2-7; TRBD2 aligns across 11 bases. CDR1 and CDR2 (germline): SGHTA, FQGNSA. Losses at the gene ends were 0 bases for V and 2 bases for J; bases not matched to a gene: 9. The CDR3 length is 18 residues. The CDR3 coding sequence is TGTGCCAGCAGCTTAGCGGTAGCGGGAGGGCCACGAGCCTACGAGCAGTACTTC. Translated, it gives CASSLAVAGGPRAYEQYF. The full variable domain, rest sourced from reference TRBV7-2 and TRBJ2-7, is GAGVSQSPSNKVTEKGKDVELRCDPISGHTALYWYRQSLGQGLEFLIYFQGNSAPDKSGLPSDRFSAERTGGSVSTLTIQRTQQEDSAVYLCASSLAVAGGPRAYEQYFGPGTRLTVT.

This clonotype was detected only a few times. This chain connects TRBV5-5 to TRBJ2-3; the D is unclear. The V gene's germline CDR1 is SGHKS and CDR2 YYEKEE (reference sequence). The CDR3 runs to 15 residues. V lost 2 bases to trimming and J lost 2 bases, with 12 bases between them. In nucleotides, the CDR3 is TGTGCCAGCAGCTTCCCACACTCGATCACAGATACGCAGTATTTT. This translates into CASSFPHSITDTQYF.

The V and J genes are TRBV7-8 and TRBJ2-5; 11 bases fit TRBD1. Germline CDR1 reads SGHVS; CDR2 reads FQNEAQ. V trimming: 5 bases; J trimming: 4 bases; junction bases outside the gene matches: 6. The CDR3 contains 15 residues. The CDR3 loop is CASSQGTGGGETQYF. CDR3 bases: TGTGCCAGCAGCCAGGGGACAGGGGGGGGAGAGACCCAGTACTTC.

The table lists this clonotype with a few counts. The gene calls are TRBV12-3 or TRBV12-4 and TRBJ2-1, with 7 bases identical to TRBD1. The CDR3 has 14 amino acids. The V segment lost 9 bases and the J segment 0 bases; nucleotides outside the gene matches: 5. CDR3 in amino acids: CASCRDSSYNEQFF. CDR3 nucleotides: TGTGCCAGTTGCCGGGACAGCTCCTACAATGAGCAGTTCTTC.

V and J are TRBV7-6 and TRBJ2-1; 10 nucleotides align to TRBD2. The V and J ends lost 5 bases and 8 bases, in that order; junction bases with no gene match: 12. Germline V gives CDR1 SGHVS, CDR2 FNYEAQ. This CDR3 is built from 16 residues. CDR3 sequence reads: CASSPLAGAKGHEQFF. DNA for the CDR3: TGTGCCAGCAGCCCTCTAGCGGGAGCTAAGGGGCATGAGCAGTTCTTC.